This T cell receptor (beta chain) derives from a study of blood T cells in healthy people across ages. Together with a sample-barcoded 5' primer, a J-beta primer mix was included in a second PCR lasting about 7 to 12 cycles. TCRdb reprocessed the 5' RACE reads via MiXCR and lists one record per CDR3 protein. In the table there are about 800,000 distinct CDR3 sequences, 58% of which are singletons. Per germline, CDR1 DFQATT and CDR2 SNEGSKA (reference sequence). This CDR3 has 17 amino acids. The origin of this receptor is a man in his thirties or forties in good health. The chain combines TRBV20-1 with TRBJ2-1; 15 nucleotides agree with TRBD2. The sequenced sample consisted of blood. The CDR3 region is CSVTGTSGRSTYNEQFF. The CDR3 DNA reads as TGCAGCGTCACCGGGACTAGCGGGAGGAGTACCTACAATGAGCAGTTCTTC.